This entry concerns a single TCR beta chain. Its antigen is not known. These data originate in a study of T cells in Graves' hyperthyroidism and ophthalmopathy. Hyperthyroidism was newly diagnosed in patients aged 18 to 65 (duration under 2 months). This CDR3 comprises 15 residues. Germline CDR1 is MNHNS and CDR2 is SASEGT. V was clipped by 9 bases and J by 4 bases; unmatched bases: 13. Researchers amplified the TCR beta CDR3 regions from RNA transcripts. A first-round RT-PCR of the TCR CDR3 used the HTBI primer set. TCRdb used MiXCR to reprocess the multiplex PCR reads, holding one entry per CDR3 protein. Here the sample spans 200,000 to 250,000 distinct CDR3 sequences, approximately 20% being singletons. Study conclusions and caveats: A 13 V-J signature model discriminated ophthalmopathy versus stable hyperthyroidism.

The J gene is TRBJ2-7, the V gene TRBV6-1, with 9 nucleotides matching TRBD2. The sample consisted of blood. The source of this sequence is a man aged 40-50 years with Graves' hyperthyroidism. CDR3 nucleotide sequence: TGTGCCAGTACACTAAAGAAGAGCGGGAGGTACGAGCAGTACTTC. It encodes CASTLKKSGRYEQYF.